This TCR beta chain was observed in a study of cytomegalovirus exposure and HLA in healthy donors (dated by TCRdb to about 2017). Background for the entire study: According to an earlier analysis of 587 of the donors, 150 million to 200 million T cells yielded 95 million to 140 million unique TCR beta sequences and 276 Gb of sequence data. An early release that covered roughly 600 HLA-typed donors contained approximately 290 gigabases of sequencing data and roughly 84 million unique TCR sequences. Of the roughly 400 genotyped donors, 65% to 90% fell in the genetic ancestry cluster associated with self-reported Caucasian donors. The aim of the study was to test whether cataloging public T cell receptors could identify signatures of past pathogen exposure. The T cell repertoires of around 730 subjects were profiled by immunosequencing and related to cytomegalovirus serostatus. In addition to the first cohort of approximately 670 subjects, a separate validation cohort of approximately 130 different subjects was used. To predict cytomegalovirus infection status, the study brought together high-throughput TCR immunosequencing, statistical association of individual TCRs with disease status, and machine learning. A later analysis re-analyzed previously published TCR beta repertoires from hundreds of donors and added high-resolution HLA genotyping to study TCR occurrence patterns. Rather than using new phenotypic data, the later analysis identified candidate immune exposures from TCR beta sequences and from how often those sequences occurred across donors. An earlier analysis of around 580 of the donors used high-throughput TCR beta sequencing to judge whether each TCR beta V gene segment behaved as functional or pseudogenic. Donor age, sex, ethnicity and CMV serostatus were collected together with the repertoire data. Genome-wide SNP genotypes for about three fifths of the 666 donors were used in a later genetic analysis, which treated that subset as a discovery cohort. Every discovery cohort repertoire had been produced on one sequencing platform. Both class I and class II loci were covered by HLA typing, at four-digit resolution. Typing coverage differed by locus: A, B, C, DRB1 and DQB1 were typed in about 629-640 donors, DQA1 in about 510, DPA1 in 600 to 610, and DPB1 in roughly 470. Four to six DR-DQ haplotypes were handled as single units for association and clustering, since linkage in the cohort was strong. Among 398 genotyped donors of the cohort, an average of 235,054 unique TCR beta nucleotide sequences were sequenced per donor, about a sixth of them non-productive.

The cohort comprised fewer than 700 healthy bone marrow donors. At the time of sampling, every cohort member was nominally healthy, though immune exposures that went unrecorded were likely present. The donor tested CMV seropositive and was one of the 289 seropositive cohort members. A peripheral blood sample was provided by each donor, and peripheral blood mononuclear cells were used for TCR beta sequencing. Genomic DNA was extracted from the blood cell samples with the Qiagen DNeasy Blood Extraction Kit. Library creation used the immunoSEQ multiplex PCR assay. For the multiplex PCR, a mixture combining 60 forward primers for TCR Vbeta segments and 13 reverse primers for TCR Jbeta segments was used. The CDR3 region of rearranged TCR beta genes was amplified from genomic DNA with a multiplex PCR assay. The amplified TCR beta libraries were sequenced on the Illumina HiSeq System as 87-base-pair reads. Per the source publication's procedure: A later analysis counted about 80 million unique TCR beta chains across the roughly 700 repertoires, and some 11 million of these chains were shared by at least two donors. A nearest-neighbor algorithm error-corrected the raw reads and collapsed the reads into unique sequences, merging closely related sequences to remove PCR and sequencing errors. To assign V, D and J gene segments, CDR3 sequences were aligned to IMGT reference sequences. For a sequence to be retained, a match of at least six nucleotides to both a V gene segment and a J gene segment was required. A rearrangement counted as productive if the CDR3 had no stop codons and remained in frame with V and J, and every other rearrangement counted as non-productive. CDR3 was defined according to IMGT convention as the region running from the second conserved V-encoded cysteine to the conserved J-encoded phenylalanine. The earlier analysis of about 500 of the donors excluded sequences that lacked an unambiguous match to a single V gene segment. An earlier analysis of a few hundred of the donors classified V segments as functional when productive rearrangements were above 56.7% and as segregating when the standard deviation between donors was above 5%. A statistical classification framework was developed to diagnose cytomegalovirus status using the catalog of TCR beta chain sequences. In a later analysis, TCR nucleotide sequences were compared against IMGT/GENE-DB human TR gene sequences so that V and J genes could be assigned. In a later analysis, CDR3 sequences and most-parsimonious VDJ recombination scenarios were assigned using the TCRdist pipeline. In a later analysis, each TCR beta chain was defined by its CDR3 amino acid sequence together with its V-gene family, and reads without a unique V-gene family were excluded. A later analysis removed 600 or so highly shared, low-generation-probability nucleotide sequences to deal with suspected cross-contamination and a sequencing artifact. For each public chain, a later analysis derived a clonal expansion index from normalized ranks of inferred template counts within each repertoire. In a later analysis, generation probabilities were computed using a VDJ recombination model fitted to out-of-frame rearrangements, and the results were checked against IGoR. Hypergeometric tests were used in a later analysis to score TCR-TCR, TCR-HLA and TCR-CMV co-occurrence, with a repertoire-size bias correction applied to the TCR pairs. A later analysis estimated false discovery rates by permuting HLA or CMV assignments 20 times. In a later analysis, co-occurring TCRs were grouped using DBSCAN, and TCRdist sequence similarity was added for clustering within HLA-allele-positive subsets. For co-occurrence clustering, repertoires with fewer than 30,000 or more than 120,000 public chains were excluded, along with five repertoires with anomalous nucleotide sharing. Held by TCRdb, this immuneACCESS table contains in-frame sequences only and omits some clones. Under half of the omission traces to an unresolved V gene where checked; the cause of the rest is unknown. The D gene and trimming were derived from the DNA, and the V and J assignments and clone size from that table. Counted in this sample were approximately 100,000 clones; approximately 70% of them appeared once. About a tenth of the sample lies in the top ten.

As to this clone: It lacks a known antigen. No quality values exist for individual bases; no much larger clone is one base distant.

The germline ends are 9 bases apart after V is trimmed by 0 bases and J by 3 bases. From cysteine to phenylalanine, the CDR3 is 15 amino acids long. This entry keeps only the CDR3 DNA: 45 bases, framed from base 1. The germline V gene sets CDR1 to LGHNA and CDR2 to YSLEER. General findings and caveats noted by the study authors: CMV serostatus was the only immune exposure information available for the cohort. While some public TCRs were present in many individuals, most TCR sequences turned up only very rarely across donors. Because the 87-base-pair reads could not distinguish some IMGT-functional V segments, including TRBV6-2 and TRBV6-3, those segments were excluded. V-gene and J-gene trimming of TCR beta chains was associated with a missense DCLRE1C variant in a later genetic analysis, and the association was replicated in an independent cohort. A later genetic analysis reported fewer N-insertions in productive TCRs among donors in an Asian-associated ancestry cluster than the roughly 670-donor mean. A few of the identified cytomegalovirus-associated TCR beta chains were confirmed in vitro to be specific for cytomegalovirus antigens. Presence/absence analyses assumed roughly uniform sequencing depth across donors, an assumption that may not hold. Because HLA typing was missing for some donors at each locus, association tests included only the typed subset. A later analysis found that HLA-associated TCR beta chains were more clonally expanded and had lower generation probabilities than equally common non-associated chains. When HLA alleles, especially DR and DQ, strongly co-occurred, attributing TCR associations to individual alleles was difficult. The sequencing pipeline was judged likely to have produced a cluster of highly shared sequence variants as a technical artifact. According to the authors, the approach could potentially be generalized to other disease states and immunological phenotypes. Specific HLA alleles were associated with 16,951 TCR beta sequences at a false discovery rate of 0.05 in a later analysis. In a later analysis, several top co-occurrence clusters were reported to appear linked to parvovirus B19, influenza, CMV and Epstein-Barr virus. Over 15 rarely observed V segments, including chromosome 9 orphons, were excluded from the earlier analysis of 550 to 700 of the donors because counts were too low. Cytomegalovirus status was reported to be diagnosed by the classifier with high specificity and sensitivity in both the original and validation cohorts. Linkage disequilibrium might explain the correlated functional status among segregating V segments, but an unknown experimental factor could not be excluded. A further reported finding was that TCR beta sequences accurately predicted the HLA-A and HLA-B alleles for most subjects in the first cohort. In the study, around 160 TCR beta chains were listed as associated with cytomegalovirus. In a later analysis, TCR association rates were found to vary across HLA loci, with the most associated TCRs seen for DRB1 alleles and the fewest for HLA-C alleles. Broadly in line with IMGT annotations, most TCR beta V segments showed up in productive rearrangements about 90% or about 30% of the time in an earlier analysis of approximately 640 of the donors. Most CMV-associated TCR beta chains appeared to be HLA-restricted in a later analysis, and the HLA associations seemed to be driven largely by CMV exposure. Only TCR beta chains were sequenced in this cohort, and the absence of alpha or paired-chain data limited detectable features.

The sequence came from a man in his forties or fifties in good health and CMV-seropositive. Input material: PBMCs. This chain is built from TRBV4-3 and TRBJ1-5; TRBD1 is perhaps the D gene, given 5 matching bases. This receptor carries the CDR3 CASSQDQGPNQPQHF. The DNA sequence follows: TGCGCCAGCAGCCAAGATCAGGGTCCCAATCAGCCCCAGCATTTT.